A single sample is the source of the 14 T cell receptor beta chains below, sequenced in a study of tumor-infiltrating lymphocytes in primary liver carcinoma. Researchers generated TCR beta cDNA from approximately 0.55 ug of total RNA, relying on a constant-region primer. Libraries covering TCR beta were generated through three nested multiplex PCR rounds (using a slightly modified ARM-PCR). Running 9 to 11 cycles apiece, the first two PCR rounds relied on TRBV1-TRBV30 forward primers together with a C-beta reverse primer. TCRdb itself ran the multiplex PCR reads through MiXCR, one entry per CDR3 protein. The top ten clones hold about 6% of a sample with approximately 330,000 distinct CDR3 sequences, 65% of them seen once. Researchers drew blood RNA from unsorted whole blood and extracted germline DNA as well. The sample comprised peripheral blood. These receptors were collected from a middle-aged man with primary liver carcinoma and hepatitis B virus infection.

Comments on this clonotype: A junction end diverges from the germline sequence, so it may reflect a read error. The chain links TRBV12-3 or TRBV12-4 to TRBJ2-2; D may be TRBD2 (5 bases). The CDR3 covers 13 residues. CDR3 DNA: TGTGGGTTCGGGAATAGCGCCACCGGGGAGCTGTCTTTT. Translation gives CGFGNSATGELSF.

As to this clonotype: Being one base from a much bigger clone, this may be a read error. CDR3 loop: CASSSQNQPQHF. The CDR3 region has the DNA TGTGCCAGCAGTTCGCAGAATCAGCCCCAGCATTTT. The rearrangement links TRBV5-5 to TRBJ1-5; D unclear. V was cut by 5 bases and J by 4 bases, with 7 bases left in between. Germline assignment: CDR1 SGHKS and CDR2 YYEKEE (reference sequence). The CDR3 spans 12 residues.

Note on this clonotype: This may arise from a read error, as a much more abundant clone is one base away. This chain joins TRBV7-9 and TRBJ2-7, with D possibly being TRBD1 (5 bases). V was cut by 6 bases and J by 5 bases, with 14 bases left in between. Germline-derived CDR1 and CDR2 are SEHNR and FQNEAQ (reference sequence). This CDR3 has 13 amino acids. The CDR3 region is CASRVTVSDEQYF. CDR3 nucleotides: TGTGCCAGCAGGGTGACAGTTTCGGACGAGCAGTACTTC.

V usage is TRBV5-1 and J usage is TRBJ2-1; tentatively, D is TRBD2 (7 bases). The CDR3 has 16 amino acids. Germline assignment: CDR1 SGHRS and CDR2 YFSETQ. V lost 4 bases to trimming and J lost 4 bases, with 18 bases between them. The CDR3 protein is CASSPREGGIYNEQFF. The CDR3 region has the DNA TGCGCCAGCAGCCCCAGGGAGGGGGGGATATACAATGAGCAGTTCTTC.

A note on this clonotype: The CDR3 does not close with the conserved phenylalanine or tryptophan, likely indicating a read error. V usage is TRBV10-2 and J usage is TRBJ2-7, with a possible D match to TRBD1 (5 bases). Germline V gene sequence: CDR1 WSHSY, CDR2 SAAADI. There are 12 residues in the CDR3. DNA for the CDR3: TGCGCCAGCAGTTTTGGGGCCTACGTGCAGTACTTG. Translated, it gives CASSFGAYVQYL.

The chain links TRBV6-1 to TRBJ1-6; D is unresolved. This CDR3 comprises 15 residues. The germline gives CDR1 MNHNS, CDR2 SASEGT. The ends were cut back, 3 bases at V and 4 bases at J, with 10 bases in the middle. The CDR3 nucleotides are TGTGCCAGCAGTGACTACACTAATTATAATTCACCCCTCCACTTT. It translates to CASSDYTNYNSPLHF.

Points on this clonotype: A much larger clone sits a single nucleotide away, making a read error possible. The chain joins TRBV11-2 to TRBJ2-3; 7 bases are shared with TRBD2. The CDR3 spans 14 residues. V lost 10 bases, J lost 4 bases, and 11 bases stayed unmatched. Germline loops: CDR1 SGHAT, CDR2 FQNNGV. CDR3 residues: CAITAWGGADTQYF. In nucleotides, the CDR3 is TGTGCCATCACTGCGTGGGGGGGGGCAGATACGCAGTATTTT. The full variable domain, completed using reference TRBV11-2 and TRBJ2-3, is EAGVAQSPRYKIIEKRQSVAFWCNPISGHATLYWYQQILGQGPKLLIQFQNNGVVDDSQLPKDRFSAERLKGVDSTLKIQPAKLEDSAVYLCAITAWGGADTQYFGPGTRLTVL.

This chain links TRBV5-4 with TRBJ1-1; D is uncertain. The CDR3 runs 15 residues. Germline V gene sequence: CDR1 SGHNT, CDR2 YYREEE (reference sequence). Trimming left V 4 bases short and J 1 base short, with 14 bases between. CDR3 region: CASSRRGWGNTEAFF. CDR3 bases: TGTGCCAGCAGCCGCCGTGGCTGGGGGAACACTGAAGCTTTCTTT.

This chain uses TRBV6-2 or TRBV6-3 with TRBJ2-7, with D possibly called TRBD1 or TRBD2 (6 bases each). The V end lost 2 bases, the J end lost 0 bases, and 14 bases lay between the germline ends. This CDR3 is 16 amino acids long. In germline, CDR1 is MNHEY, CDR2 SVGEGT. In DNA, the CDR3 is TGTGCCAGCAGTTACCTAACAGGGACTTACTCCTACGAGCAGTACTTC. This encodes CASSYLTGTYSYEQYF.

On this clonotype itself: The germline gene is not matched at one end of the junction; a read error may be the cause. CDR3 residues: CASPVTSEYEQYF. The CDR3 DNA is TGTGCCAGTCCTGTTACTAGCGAGTACGAGCAATACTTC. This sequence joins TRBV6-2 or TRBV6-3 and TRBJ2-7, with TRBD2 identical over 7 bases. The CDR3 contains 13 residues. Germline V CDR1 and CDR2: MNHEY, SVGEGT.

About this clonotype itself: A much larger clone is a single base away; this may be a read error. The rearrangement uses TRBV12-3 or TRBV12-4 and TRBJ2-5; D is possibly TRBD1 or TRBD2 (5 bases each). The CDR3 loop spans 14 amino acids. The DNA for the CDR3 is TGTGCCAGCAGCCCTGGGACGGCCCAAAAGACCCAGTACTTC. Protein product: CASSPGTAQKTQYF.

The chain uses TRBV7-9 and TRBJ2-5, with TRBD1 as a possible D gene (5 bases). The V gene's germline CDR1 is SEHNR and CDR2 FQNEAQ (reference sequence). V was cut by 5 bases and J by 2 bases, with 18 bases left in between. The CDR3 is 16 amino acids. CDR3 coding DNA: TGTGCCAGCAGCGGTGGACCAGGGATAGTTCAAGAGACCCAGTACTTC. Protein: CASSGGPGIVQETQYF.

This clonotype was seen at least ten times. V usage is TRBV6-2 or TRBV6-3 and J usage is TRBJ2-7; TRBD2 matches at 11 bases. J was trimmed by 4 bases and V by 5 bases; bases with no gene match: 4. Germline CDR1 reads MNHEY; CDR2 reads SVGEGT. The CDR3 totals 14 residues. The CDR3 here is CASSTLAGGYEQYF. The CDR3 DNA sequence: TGTGCCAGCAGTACTCTAGCGGGAGGTTACGAGCAGTACTTC.

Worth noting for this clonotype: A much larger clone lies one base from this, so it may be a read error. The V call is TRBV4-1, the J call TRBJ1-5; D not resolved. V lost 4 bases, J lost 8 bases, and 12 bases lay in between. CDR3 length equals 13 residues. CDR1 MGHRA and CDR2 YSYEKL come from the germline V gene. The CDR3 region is CASSREPGEPQHF. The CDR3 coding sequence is TGCGCCAGCAGCCGGGAGCCCGGAGAGCCCCAGCATTTT.